These T cell receptor beta chains were read from a single sample in a study of OX40 agonist ivuxolimab in advanced cancers. Profiled with immunoSEQ multiplex PCR; TCRdb holds only in-frame clones, not every one. The data contain around 57,000 clones, about 92% of them singletons. The specimen comprised CD4+ or CD8+ T cells sorted from blood, sampled in a trial of the OX40 agonist ivuxolimab. These receptors came from an adult with an advanced solid tumor such as melanoma, head and neck, liver or kidney cancer. Each CDR3 is given with its conserved first and last residue. A D gene is named only where the DNA matches it firmly. Size tells how often a clone was seen (once, few, many) or the class of an expanded clone, and some rows leave it out.

j_gene | v_gene | abundance | d_gene | CDR3nt | CDR3aa
TRBJ2-7 | TRBV6-5 | few | TRBD2 | TGTGCCAGCAGCCTAAACCGGGGGGGGGAGGTCGAGCAGTACTTC | CASSLNRGGEVEQYF
TRBJ1-5 | TRBV28 | - | - | TGTGCCAGCAGTTTAGGGCAGGGTAATCAGCCCCAGCATTTT | CASSLGQGNQPQHF
TRBJ2-7 | TRBV11-2 | - | - | TGTGCCAGCAGCTTGACGGGCGTCTACGAGCAGTACTTC | CASSLTGVYEQYF
TRBJ1-3 | TRBV28 | once | - | TGTGCCAGCAGTTTAACAGGGCCCTTCATATATTTT | CASSLTGPFIYF
TRBJ1-1 | TRBV30 | - | - | TGTGCCTGGAGTGTAGGTCCGAACACTGAAGCTTTCTTT | CAWSVGPNTEAFF
TRBJ1-5 | TRBV6-1 | - | - | TGTGCCAGCAGTGAATATCAGCCCCAGCATTTT | CASSEYQPQHF
TRBJ1-1 | TRBV6-5 | - | TRBD1 | TGTGCCAGCAGTTCTTGGACAGGGAACATGAACACTGAAGCTTTCTTT | CASSSWTGNMNTEAFF
TRBJ2-1 | TRBV30 | - | TRBD2 | TGTGCCTGCCTTAGCGGGAGGTCGAATGAGCAGTTCTTC | CACLSGRSNEQFF
TRBJ2-3 | TRBV7-6 | - | - | TGTGCCAGCGCTCAGGGGGGGGATACGCAGTATTTT | CASAQGGDTQYF
TRBJ2-3 | TRBV10-3 | - | - | TGTGCCATCAGTGAGTCCAGCACAGATACGCAGTATTTT | CAISESSTDTQYF
TRBJ1-2 | TRBV28 | - | - | TGTGCCACCTACTATGGCTACACCTTC | CATYYGYTF
TRBJ1-5 | TRBV28 | - | - | TGTGCCACCCATGAACAGTTCAATCAGCCCCAGCATTTT | CATHEQFNQPQHF
TRBJ1-3 | TRBV16 | - | TRBD1 | TGTGCCAGCAGCCCGGACAGGGGAAACACCATATATTTT | CASSPDRGNTIYF
TRBJ2-3 | TRBV6-6 | - | TRBD2 | TGTGCCAGCAGCTGGACTAGCGGTAGCACAGATACGCAGTATTTT | CASSWTSGSTDTQYF
TRBJ2-5 | TRBV6-6 | - | TRBD2 | TGTGCCAGCAGAGGGACTAGCGGGGTTGGTAGGACCCAGTACTTC | CASRGTSGVGRTQYF
TRBJ2-7 | TRBV30 | - | - | TGTGCCTGGAGTCTTCCCGGCTCCTACGAGCAGTACTTC | CAWSLPGSYEQYF
TRBJ2-1 | TRBV4-1 | - | TRBD2 | TGCGCCAGCAGCCAAGAAGGTCGAGCGGGAGGACCCGAAGAGCAGTTCTTC | CASSQEGRAGGPEEQFF
TRBJ2-1 | TRBV2 | - | TRBD2 | TGTGCCAGCAGTGAGGGTAGCGGGAGGATCGATGAGCAGTTCTTC | CASSEGSGRIDEQFF
TRBJ2-7 | TRBV28 | - | - | TGTGCCAGCAGTTTAATAGCGAGCTCCTACGAGCAGTACTTC | CASSLIASSYEQYF
TRBJ1-5 | TRBV12-5 | - | TRBD1 | TGTGCTAGTGGTTTGGACCCGGGACAGGGGGCGAGGCATCAGCCCCAGCATTTT | CASGLDPGQGARHQPQHF
TRBJ2-1 | TRBV7-7 | - | - | TGTGCTAGCAGCCTAAGCCCCGACTTGTACAATGAGCAGTTCTTC | CASSLSPDLYNEQFF
TRBJ1-2 | TRBV6-5 | - | - | TGTGCCAGCAGTCCCGACAGCCACTATGGCTACACCTTC | CASSPDSHYGYTF
TRBJ2-7 | TRBV30 | - | - | TGTGCCTGGAGTGTACTGGGTTCCTACGAGCAGTACTTC | CAWSVLGSYEQYF
TRBJ2-7 | TRBV6-5 | - | - | TGTGCCAGCAGCCCACAGGGAGTTGTGTTCGAGCAGTACTTC | CASSPQGVVFEQYF
TRBJ1-3 | TRBV30 | - | - | TGTGCCTGGAGTGTACTCGGAAACACCATATATTTT | CAWSVLGNTIYF
TRBJ2-1 | TRBV6-6 | - | TRBD2 | TGTGCCAGCAGTTGGACTAGCGGGAACAACAATGAGCAGTTCTTC | CASSWTSGNNNEQFF
TRBJ2-1 | TRBV27 | - | TRBD2 | TGTGCCAGCAGTTTAAGGACTAGCGGGGGCGCGACCTACAATGAGCAGTTCTTC | CASSLRTSGGATYNEQFF
TRBJ2-7 | TRBV5-5 | - | - | TGTGCCAGCAGCTTGGAGGGCAGGGGATTCTTCGAGCAGTACTTC | CASSLEGRGFFEQYF
TRBJ1-5 | TRBV30 | once | - | TGTGCCTGGAGTCCGAATAGCAATCAGCCCCAGCATTTT | CAWSPNSNQPQHF
TRBJ2-3 | TRBV30 | once | - | TGTGCCTGGAGTGGCGGGGAGACGCAGTATTTT | CAWSGGETQYF
TRBJ1-2 | TRBV19 | once | - | TGTGCCAGTAGTATACCTCAGGGCGGTAACTATGGCTACACCTTC | CASSIPQGGNYGYTF
TRBJ1-2 | TRBV20-1 | - | - | TGCAGTGCTACCCCCCAGGGAGGCTACACCTTC | CSATPQGGYTF
TRBJ1-2 | TRBV30 | - | - | TGTGCCTGGAAGGCTTTGAGCTACACCTTC | CAWKALSYTF